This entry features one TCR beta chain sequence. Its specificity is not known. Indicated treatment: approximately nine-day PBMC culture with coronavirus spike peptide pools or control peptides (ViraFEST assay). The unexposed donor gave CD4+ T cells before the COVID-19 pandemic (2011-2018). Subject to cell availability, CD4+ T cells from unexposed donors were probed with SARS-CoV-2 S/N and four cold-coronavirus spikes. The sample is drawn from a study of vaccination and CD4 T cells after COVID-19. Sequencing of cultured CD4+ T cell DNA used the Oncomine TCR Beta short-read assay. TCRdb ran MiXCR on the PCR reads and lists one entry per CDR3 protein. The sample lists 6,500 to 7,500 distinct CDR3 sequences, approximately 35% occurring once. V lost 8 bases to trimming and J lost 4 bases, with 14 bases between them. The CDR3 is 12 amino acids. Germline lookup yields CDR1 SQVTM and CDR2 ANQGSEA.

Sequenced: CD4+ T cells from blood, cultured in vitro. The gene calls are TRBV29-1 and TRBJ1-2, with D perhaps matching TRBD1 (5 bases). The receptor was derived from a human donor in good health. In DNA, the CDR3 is TGCAGCTGCGGAGGGGATCTCTATGGCTACACCTTC. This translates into CSCGGDLYGYTF. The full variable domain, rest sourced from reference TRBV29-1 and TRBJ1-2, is SAVISQKPSRDICQRGTSLTIQCQVDSQVTMMFWYRQQPGQSLTLIATANQGSEATYESGFVIDKFPISRPNLTFSTLTVSNMSPEDSSIYLCSCGGDLYGYTFGSGTRLTVV.